Below are 11 T cell receptor beta chains sequenced from a single sample in a study of shared clonotypes between healthy human individuals. TCRdb's table, derived via immunoSEQ multiplex PCR, lists solely in-frame clones and lacks some. The table shows 2.3 million or so clones, with just over 90% occurring only once. The sequenced material came from naive CD4+ T cells from PBMCs. Subset noted: CD45RA+ positively selected. Receptors were obtained from a man aged 18 to 29 in good health. Some clones in this sample may be carry-over from other donors' samples.

The gene calls are TRBV5-5 and TRBJ2-2; TRBD1 matches at 7 bases. CDR3 length: 14 amino acids. Trimming took 3 bases from V and 2 from J; bases not matched to a gene: 1. The germline V gene encodes CDR1 SGHKS and CDR2 YYEKEE (reference sequence). CDR3 protein: CASSWDSNTGELFF. CDR3 nucleotide sequence: TGTGCCAGCAGCTGGGACAGTAACACCGGGGAGCTGTTTTTT.

This clone was detected once. The sample contains more than one DNA sequence encoding this CDR3. V usage is TRBV9 and J usage is TRBJ2-5, with TRBD1 as a possible D gene (6 bases). The V end lost 4 bases, the J end lost 2 bases, and 12 bases lay between the germline ends. The CDR3 spans 14 residues. CDR1 and CDR2 from the germline V gene are SGDLS and YYNGEE. The CDR3, as DNA: TGTGCCAGCAGCCCCCGACAGGTTCAAGAGACCCAGTACTTC. Residues: CASSPRQVQETQYF.

The CDR3 region has the DNA TGCAGCGTTGAAGGAAGTGCGTCAGATACGCAGTATTTT. Amino acids: CSVEGSASDTQYF. This chain uses TRBV29-1 with TRBJ2-3; D call uncertain. Germline-derived CDR1 and CDR2 are SQVTM and ANQGSEA. V was pared by 1 base and J by 4 bases, with 9 bases between. The CDR3 has 13 amino acids.

The chain carries TRBV5-6 and TRBJ1-2, with 9 bases that match TRBD1. Trimming at V came to 5 bases and at J to 7 bases, leaving 9 bases not matched to a gene. Germline loops: CDR1 SGHDT, CDR2 YYEEEE. This CDR3 has 14 amino acids. CDR3 nucleotides: TGTGCCAGCAGTAAGAACAGGGGGCTCAGTGGCTACACCTTC. Its translation is CASSKNRGLSGYTF. The full variable domain, rest sourced from reference TRBV5-6 and TRBJ1-2, is DAGVTQSPTHLIKTRGQQVTLRCSPKSGHDTVSWYQQALGQGPQFIFQYYEEEERQRGNFPDRFSGHQFPNYSSELNVNALLLGDSALYLCASSKNRGLSGYTFGSGTRLTVV.

The CDR3 nucleotides read TGTGCCAGCACCCAAGCCACAACCTTCGACGCTGAAGCTTTCTTT. Amino acids: CASTQATTFDAEAFF. This chain joins TRBV7-9 and TRBJ1-1; D gene uncertain. V was clipped by 7 bases and J by 6 bases, with 21 bases between them. The V gene's germline CDR1 is SEHNR and CDR2 FQNEAQ (reference sequence). The CDR3 runs 15 residues. Full variable domain (missing parts from reference TRBV7-9 and TRBJ1-1): DTGVSQNPRHKITKRGQNVTFRCDPISEHNRLYWYRQTLGQGPEFLTYFQNEAQLEKSRLLSDRFSAERPKGSFSTLEIQRTEQGDSAMYLCASTQATTFDAEAFFGQGTRLTVV.

The chain combines TRBV2 with TRBJ1-2, with 9 bases identical to TRBD1. The germline gives CDR1 SNHLY, CDR2 FYNNEI. The CDR3 loop spans 14 amino acids. After removal of 5 bases from V and 8 bases from J, the junction contained 9 bases not matched to a gene. The CDR3 spells CASSQDRGQEGYTF. The CDR3 coding sequence is TGTGCCAGCAGTCAGGACAGGGGACAGGAGGGCTACACCTTC.

The rearrangement uses TRBV7-2 and TRBJ2-1; 7 bases align to TRBD2. V was clipped by 5 bases and J by 14 bases; unmatched bases: 18. The germline V gene has CDR1 SGHTA and CDR2 FQGNSA. The CDR3 totals 15 residues. The DNA for the CDR3 is TGTGCCAGCAGCACAATCTCGACTAGCCGGGCCCGGGAGTTCTTC. This codes for CASSTISTSRAREFF.

The CDR3 is CASSLRQGYYEQYF. CDR3 nucleotide sequence: TGCGCCAGCAGCTTAAGACAGGGTTACTACGAGCAGTACTTC. This chain uses TRBV4-1 with TRBJ2-7; 7 nucleotides agree with TRBD1. Looked up from germline, CDR1 is MGHRA and CDR2 is YSYEKL. The CDR3 loop spans 14 amino acids. V was clipped by 5 bases and J by 3 bases; unmatched bases: 7.

This rearrangement joins TRBV28 to TRBJ1-5; D is perhaps TRBD1 (5 bases). The CDR3 is made up of 17 amino acids. The ends were cut back, 2 bases at V and 5 bases at J, with 19 bases in the middle. CDR1 is MDHEN and CDR2 is SYDVKM in the germline V gene. The CDR3 sequence is CASSLKTFRGDDQPQHF. Written as DNA, the CDR3 is TGTGCCAGCAGTTTAAAAACGTTTCGGGGCGACGATCAGCCCCAGCATTTT.

The CDR3 loop is CASGLRLLETQYF. For the CDR3, the DNA is TGTGCCAGCGGCCTGAGACTACTGGAGACCCAGTACTTC. The chain uses TRBV6-6 and TRBJ2-5; maybe TRBD2 (5 bases). Germline CDR1 is MNHNY and CDR2 is SVGAGI (reference sequence). The CDR3 is 13 amino acids. Deletions cut 8 bases from V and 5 bases from J, with 15 bases between.

J is TRBJ1-3 and V is TRBV25-1; tentative D call: TRBD1 (5 bases). The V gene lost 3 bases and the J gene lost 4 bases, with 7 bases spanning the gap. Per the germline V gene, CDR1 is MGHDK and CDR2 is SYGVNS. The CDR3 contains 13 residues. CDR3 residues: CASSDQGGNTIYF. CDR3 nucleotide sequence: TGTGCCAGCAGTGACCAGGGCGGAAACACCATATATTTT.